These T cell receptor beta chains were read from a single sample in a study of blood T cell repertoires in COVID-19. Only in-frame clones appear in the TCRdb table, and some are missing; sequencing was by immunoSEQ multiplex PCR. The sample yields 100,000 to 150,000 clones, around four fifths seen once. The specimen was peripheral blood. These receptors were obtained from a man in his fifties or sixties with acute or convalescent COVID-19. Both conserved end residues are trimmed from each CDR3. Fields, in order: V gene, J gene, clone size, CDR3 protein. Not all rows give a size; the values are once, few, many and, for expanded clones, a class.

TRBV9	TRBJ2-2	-	ASSVSSGRAAGELF
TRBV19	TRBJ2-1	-	ASSPGLAGPNEQF
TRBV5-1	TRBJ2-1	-	ASSLSGRAYHNEQF
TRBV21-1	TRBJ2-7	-	ASSIGRNYEQY
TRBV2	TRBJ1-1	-	ASSVASLNTEAF
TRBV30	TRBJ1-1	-	AWSVENEAF
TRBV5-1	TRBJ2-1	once	ASSLARVGNEQF
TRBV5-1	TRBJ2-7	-	ASSLEGGSRFEQY
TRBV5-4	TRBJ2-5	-	ASSFRGTQY
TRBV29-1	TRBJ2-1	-	SVEGLAGAYNEQF
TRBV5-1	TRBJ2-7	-	ASSLGASGATYEQY
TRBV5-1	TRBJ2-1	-	ASSFSSGEQF
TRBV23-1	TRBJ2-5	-	ASSQRTAGTFGTQY
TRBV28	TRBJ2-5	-	ASSLTGGYQETQY
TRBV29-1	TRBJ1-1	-	SVDRGNTEAF
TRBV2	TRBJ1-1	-	ASRLQSNTEAF
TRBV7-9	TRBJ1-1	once	ASSQTETEAF
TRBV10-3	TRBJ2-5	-	AISGAGDQETQY
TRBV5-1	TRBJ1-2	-	ASSSGDREGYT
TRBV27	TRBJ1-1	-	ASSFMGRNTEAF
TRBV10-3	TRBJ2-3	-	AISESGSTDTQY
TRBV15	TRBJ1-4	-	ATSRDSNEKLF
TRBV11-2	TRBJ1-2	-	ASSPPGTGLT
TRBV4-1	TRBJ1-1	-	ASSIGGGDARTEAF
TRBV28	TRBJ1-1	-	AIRRTANTEAF
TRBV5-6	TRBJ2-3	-	ASSLVPGSLTDTQY
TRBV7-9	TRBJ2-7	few	ASSLRDTHYEQY
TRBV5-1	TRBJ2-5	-	ASSPQGLGYQETQY
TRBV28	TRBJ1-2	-	ASSATGQGGYVYT
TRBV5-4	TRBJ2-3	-	ASSLDRLVGDTQY
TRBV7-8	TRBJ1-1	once	ASSLVPRATQTEAF
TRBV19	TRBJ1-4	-	ASSGGTRGGPAKLF
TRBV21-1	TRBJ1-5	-	ASSKGRTGANQPQH
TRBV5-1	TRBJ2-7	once	ASSPTSGSYEQY
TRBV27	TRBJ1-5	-	ASSRWGDRASQPQH
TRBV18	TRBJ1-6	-	ASSPGTGNNSPLH
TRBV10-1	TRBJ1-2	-	ASSDDRYGGYT
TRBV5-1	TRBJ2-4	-	ASSQHSLGQGENIQY
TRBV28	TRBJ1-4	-	ASSRRGGATNEKLF
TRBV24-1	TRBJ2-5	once	ATSDTRGMEKTQY
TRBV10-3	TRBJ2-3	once	AISVGLGTDTQY
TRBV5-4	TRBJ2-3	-	ASSTRSGGRLDTQY
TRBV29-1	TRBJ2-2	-	SAPLGELF
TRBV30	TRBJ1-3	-	ASQTGGFRNTIY
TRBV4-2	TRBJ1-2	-	ASRGGLTNYGYT
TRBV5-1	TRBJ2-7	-	ASSRTGLEEQY
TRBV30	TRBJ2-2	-	AWSGLAGGRSTGELF
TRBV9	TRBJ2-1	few	ASSPGLAGVWNEQF
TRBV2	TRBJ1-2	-	ASSEGRNYGYT
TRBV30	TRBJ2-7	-	AWGGNPRGEQY
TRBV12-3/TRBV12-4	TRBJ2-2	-	ASSLGWPGELF
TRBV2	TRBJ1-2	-	AGGSQPNYGYT
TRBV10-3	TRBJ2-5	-	AISSQAAGRETQY
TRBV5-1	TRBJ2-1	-	ASSRTGGTSSYNEQF
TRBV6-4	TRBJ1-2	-	ASRQAGTGGGGYT
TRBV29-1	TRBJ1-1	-	SVVPGQGEAF
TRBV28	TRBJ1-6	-	ASRGGGSPLH
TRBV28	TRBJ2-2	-	ASSLGGIITGELF
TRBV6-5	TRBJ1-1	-	ASSATGANTEAF
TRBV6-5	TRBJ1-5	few	ASTRGSNQPQH